This T cell receptor (beta chain) appears in the sequencing data of a study of CD8 T cells in Susac syndrome. It was with random hexamers that 0.5 to 1 ug RNA was reverse transcribed. Coverage of TCR beta CDR3 amplification by immunoSEQ multiplex PCR extended to 54 Vbeta and 13 Jbeta. TCRdb itself ran the immunoSEQ multiplex PCR reads through MiXCR, one entry per CDR3 protein. The sample lists 45,000 to 60,000 distinct CDR3 sequences; around 93% were seen once. Trimming took off 2 bases at V and 3 bases at J, with 11 bases between the two ends. Germline loops: CDR1 SGHRS, CDR2 YFSETQ. The CDR3 is 14 amino acids.

The receptor was isolated from a human donor with multiple sclerosis. The rearrangement uses TRBV5-1 and TRBJ1-1, with D uncertain. Sequenced material: CD8+ T cells from PBMCs. The CDR3 DNA reads as TGCGCCAGCAGCTTTGGGGATGGATACACTGAAGCTTTCTTT. Residues: CASSFGDGYTEAFF.